This T cell receptor beta chain was sequenced during a study of blood T cell repertoires in COVID-19. This clone was seen a single time. The protocol was immunoSEQ multiplex PCR, while the TCRdb copy is restricted to in-frame clones and leaves out a portion. The sample contains about 190,000 clones, about four fifths of which appear only once. V was pared by 5 bases and J by 4 bases, with 14 bases of the junction left unmatched. The V gene's germline CDR1 is SGHAT and CDR2 FQNNGV. The CDR3 has 17 amino acids. The material sequenced was peripheral blood. This sequence originates from a woman in her 70s with active or convalescent COVID-19. V and J are TRBV11-2 and TRBJ2-3; the match to TRBD1 covers 8 bases. The chain's CDR3 is CASSLDPGGAGADTQYF. The DNA of the CDR3 is TGTGCCAGCAGCCTGGATCCAGGGGGCGCTGGGGCAGATACGCAGTATTTT.